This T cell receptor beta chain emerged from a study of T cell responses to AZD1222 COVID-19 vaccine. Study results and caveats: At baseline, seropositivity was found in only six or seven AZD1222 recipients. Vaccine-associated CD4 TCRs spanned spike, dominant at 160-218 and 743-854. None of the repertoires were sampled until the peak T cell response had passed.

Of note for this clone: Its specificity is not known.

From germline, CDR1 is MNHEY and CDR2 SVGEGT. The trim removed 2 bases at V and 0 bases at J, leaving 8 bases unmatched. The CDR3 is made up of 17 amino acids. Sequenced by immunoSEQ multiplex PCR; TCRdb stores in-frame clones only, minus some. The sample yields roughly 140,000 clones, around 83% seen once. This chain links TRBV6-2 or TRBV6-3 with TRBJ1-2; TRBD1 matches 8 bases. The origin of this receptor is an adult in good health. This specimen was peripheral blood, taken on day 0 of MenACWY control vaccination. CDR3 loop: CASSYRRGQDTNYGYTF. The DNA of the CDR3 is TGTGCCAGCAGTTACAGGAGGGGACAGGACACTAACTATGGCTACACCTTC.